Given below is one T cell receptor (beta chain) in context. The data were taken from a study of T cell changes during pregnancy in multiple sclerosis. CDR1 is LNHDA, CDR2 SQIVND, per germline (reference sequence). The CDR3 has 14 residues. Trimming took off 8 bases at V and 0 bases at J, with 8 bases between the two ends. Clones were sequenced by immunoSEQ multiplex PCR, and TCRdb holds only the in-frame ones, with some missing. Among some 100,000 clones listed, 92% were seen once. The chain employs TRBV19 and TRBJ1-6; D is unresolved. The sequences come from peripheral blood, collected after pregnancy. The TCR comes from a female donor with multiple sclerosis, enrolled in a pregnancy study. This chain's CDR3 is CASGSSSYNSPLHF. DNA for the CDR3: TGTGCCAGTGGCTCCAGCTCCTATAATTCACCCCTCCACTTT.